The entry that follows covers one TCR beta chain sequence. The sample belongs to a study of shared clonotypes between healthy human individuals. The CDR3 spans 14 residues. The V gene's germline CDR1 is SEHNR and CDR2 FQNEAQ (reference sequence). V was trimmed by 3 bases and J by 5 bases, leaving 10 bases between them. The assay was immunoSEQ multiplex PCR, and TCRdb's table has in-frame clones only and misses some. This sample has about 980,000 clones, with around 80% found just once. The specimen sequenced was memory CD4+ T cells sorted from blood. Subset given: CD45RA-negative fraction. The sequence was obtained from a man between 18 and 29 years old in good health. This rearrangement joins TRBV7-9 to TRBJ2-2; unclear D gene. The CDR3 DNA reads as TGTGCCAGCAGCTTTGCCGGGTCAACCGGGGAGCTGTTTTTT. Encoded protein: CASSFAGSTGELFF. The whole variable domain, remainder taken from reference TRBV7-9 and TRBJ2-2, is DTGVSQNPRHKITKRGQNVTFRCDPISEHNRLYWYRQTLGQGPEFLTYFQNEAQLEKSRLLSDRFSAERPKGSFSTLEIQRTEQGDSAMYLCASSFAGSTGELFFGEGSRLTVL.